The rows below give T cell receptor beta chains drawn from one sample of a study of radiation and T cells in renal cell carcinoma. Only in-frame clones appear in the TCRdb table, and some are missing; sequencing was by immunoSEQ multiplex PCR. The profile covers approximately 49,000 clones, with 80% appearing a single time and around 29% taken by the ten largest. The sequencing used blood, collected from a patient whose treatment included radiotherapy and nephrectomy. Receptor source: a woman in her 70s with renal cell carcinoma. Both conserved end residues are part of each CDR3. D genes are given only for firm matches. Only some rows state a clone size, as once, few, many or a class for expanded clones.

>.|TRBJ2-5|TRBV19|.
CASSPRRDSGETQYF
>.|TRBJ2-7|TRBV6-5|medium-sized
CASRLPSGYEQYF
>.|TRBJ2-1|TRBV29-1|.
CSVEVLSSYNEQFF
>.|TRBJ2-3|TRBV7-9|.
CASSPSEGAGDTQYF
>TRBD1|TRBJ1-6|TRBV7-8|.
CASSATGQNSPLHF
>TRBD2|TRBJ2-2|TRBV7-2|.
CASSFSLAAGELFF
>.|TRBJ1-2|TRBV15|.
CATSDPPNYGYTF
>TRBD2|TRBJ2-3|TRBV7-6|.
CASSLRLAGGSDTQYF
>.|TRBJ2-2|TRBV10-3|.
CAISEQDVANTGELFF
>TRBD1|TRBJ1-1|TRBV5-1|.
CASGLASLGQGGTEAFF
>.|TRBJ1-2|TRBV27|.
CASSGTGNWGTGYTF
>.|TRBJ1-5|TRBV5-6|.
CASSLGPLGNQPQHF
>.|TRBJ2-7|TRBV6-5|.
CASSYSGGYYEQYF
>TRBD2|TRBJ2-5|TRBV6-4|.
CATLLAGDETQYF
>.|TRBJ2-1|TRBV6-1|.
CASGGNRGQHEQFF
>.|TRBJ2-5|TRBV6-5|.
CASSYLGSETQYF
>.|TRBJ2-1|TRBV6-5|.
CASRSASSYNEQFF
>TRBD1|TRBJ1-3|TRBV30|.
CAGGRGRGNTIYF
>.|TRBJ2-4|TRBV19|.
CASSQATRAKNIQYF
>TRBD1|TRBJ1-1|TRBV28|few
CASSFVDRRNTEAFF
>TRBD2|TRBJ2-7|TRBV19|.
CASSPGLAASYEQYF
>.|TRBJ2-7|TRBV10-2|.
CATAPGNYEQYF
>.|TRBJ1-2|TRBV19|.
CASSIISGPGYTF
>.|TRBJ2-7|TRBV2|.
CASSLRDTSSYEQYF
>.|TRBJ2-1|TRBV5-1|.
CASSLEGDPSNEQFF
>.|TRBJ1-5|TRBV9|.
CASSVGSSNQPQHF
>.|TRBJ1-6|TRBV9|.
CASSVDHGNSPLHF
>TRBD2|TRBJ2-1|TRBV6-5|.
CATRTSGSINNEQFF
>TRBD1|TRBJ1-5|TRBV19|.
CASSTTGFSNQPQHF
>.|TRBJ2-5|TRBV30|.
CAWSVLVGREGETQYF
>.|TRBJ2-7|TRBV6-1|.
CASSEARRASYEQYF
>.|TRBJ1-3|TRBV10-3|.
CAISEGRGNTIYF
>.|TRBJ2-2|TRBV9|.
CASSGENTGELFF
>.|TRBJ2-1|TRBV7-9|.
CASSPTRGITYNEQFF
>.|TRBJ2-7|TRBV7-9|.
CASSLAKGYEQYF
>TRBD1|TRBJ2-7|TRBV5-4|.
CASSLPGTGLEQYF
>TRBD2|TRBJ2-5|TRBV12-5|.
CASALGLAGEQETQYF
>.|TRBJ1-2|TRBV23-1|.
CASSPPRGNGYTF
>.|TRBJ1-6|TRBV4-1|.
CASSQDTSPFNSPLHF
>.|TRBJ2-3|TRBV19|.
CASSTAVPDTQYF
>TRBD1|TRBJ1-1|TRBV29-1|few
CSAGTGSTEAFF
>TRBD1|TRBJ1-2|TRBV2|.
CASSRRTGAPNYGYTF
>.|TRBJ1-5|TRBV27|.
CASSLGQGRQPQHF
>TRBD2|TRBJ2-7|TRBV6-1|once
CASSKTSGGSYEQYF
>TRBD2|TRBJ2-7|TRBV11-2|.
CASSFIPSGTYEQYF
>.|TRBJ1-1|TRBV7-2|.
CASSFPRYSVNTEAFF
>.|TRBJ1-2|TRBV7-9|.
CASSKYPGSNYGYTF
>TRBD2|TRBJ2-7|TRBV4-3|few
CASSQSTGLGASYEQYF
>.|TRBJ2-7|TRBV20-1|.
CSARAEYEQYF
>TRBD2|TRBJ2-3|TRBV10-3|.
CAISNTGTSSPTDTQYF